The 23 T cell receptor beta chains in this list originate from one sample, sequenced in a study of cytomegalovirus exposure and HLA in healthy donors. Use of 60 Vbeta and 13 Jbeta primers characterized the PCR. Assay: immunoSEQ multiplex PCR; the TCRdb copy retains only in-frame clones and omits some. The repertoire consists of 180,000 or so clones, with roughly 70% occurring once and the leading ten covering approximately 2.9%. Sequenced sample: PBMCs. The source of these receptors is a male donor in good health and CMV-seronegative.

This chain joins TRBV13 and TRBJ2-5; 8 bases fit TRBD1. The J call could be wrong; TRBJ2-7 is a better fit for the DNA end. There are 14 residues in the CDR3. Germline V gene data show CDR1 as PRHDT and CDR2 as FYEKMQ (reference sequence). The CDR3: CASSPDDRGYEQYF. The CDR3 region has the DNA TGTGCCAGCAGCCCTGATGACAGGGGATACGAGCAGTACTTC.

V gene TRBV6-5 combines with J gene TRBJ1-2, with 8 bases lining up with TRBD1. CDR3 length equals 15 residues. The V gene end was trimmed by 6 bases and the J gene end by 1 base; junction bases not matched to a gene: 7. CDR1 MNHEY and CDR2 SVGAGI come from the germline V gene. In DNA form, the CDR3 reads TGTGCCAGCAGGGCAGGGACAGGCAGTAACTATGGCTACACCTTC. Protein: CASRAGTGSNYGYTF.

The rearrangement uses TRBV2 and TRBJ2-7; D is uncertain. The V and J ends lost 8 bases and 4 bases respectively, with 18 bases between them. Germline V gene data show CDR1 as SNHLY and CDR2 as FYNNEI. This CDR3 contains 14 residues. The CDR3 sequence: CASSARPTKYEQYF. CDR3 sequence (DNA): TGTGCCAGCTCTGCGCGGCCCACTAAGTACGAGCAGTACTTC.

The chain joins TRBV4-1 to TRBJ1-2; D possibly corresponds to TRBD1 (5 bases). The V gene's germline CDR1 is MGHRA and CDR2 YSYEKL. The CDR3 sequence is 14 residues long. Trimming removed 5 bases from V and 4 bases from J, with 14 bases in between. In DNA form, the CDR3 reads TGCGCCAGCAGCGACCCGACAGCTACCTATGGCTACACCTTC. Translating gives CASSDPTATYGYTF.

V and J are TRBV11-2 and TRBJ1-5; TRBD1 matches 8 bases. Trimming cost V 6 bases and J 6 bases; bases outside gene matches: 7. There are 14 residues in the CDR3. CDR1 and CDR2 (germline): SGHAT, FQNNGV. For the CDR3, the DNA is TGTGCCAGCAGAGCTGACAGGGGAGGTCAGCCCCAGCATTTT. Translated: CASRADRGGQPQHF.

The chain recombines TRBV23-1 with TRBJ2-6, with 12 nucleotides matching TRBD1. TRBV23-1 is marked as an open reading frame, function uncertain. J gave up 2 bases and V 0 bases, and 20 bases lay outside the gene matches. The CDR3 is 24 amino acids. The CDR3 DNA reads as TGCGCCAGCAGTCAATCGAATTTGGCCGGGACAGGGGGCTCTAGGTCTGCTGGGGCCAACGTCCTGACTTTC. Translation gives CASSQSNLAGTGGSRSAGANVLTF.

The CDR3 DNA reads TGTGCCAGCAGTTTCGAGAGGACGGGCAGGGGGAGCAATCAGCCCCAGCATTTT. It translates to CASSFERTGRGSNQPQHF. J is TRBJ1-5 and V is TRBV28; the match to TRBD1 covers 7 bases. Unmatched junction bases numbered 12, after V lost 3 bases and J lost 1 base. CDR3 length: 18 amino acids. Germline CDR1 is MDHEN and CDR2 is SYDVKM.

This rearrangement joins TRBV30 to TRBJ2-3, with 8 bases fitting TRBD2. V lost 4 bases, J lost 6 bases, and 6 bases stayed unmatched. The CDR3 covers 13 residues. CDR1 and CDR2 (germline): GTSNPN, SVGIG (reference sequence). For the CDR3, the DNA is TGTGCCTGGACCATGACTAGCGCGGATACGCAGTATTTT. This codes for CAWTMTSADTQYF.

The J gene is TRBJ2-4, the V gene TRBV6-5; 8 positions agree with TRBD1. This CDR3 has 14 residues. In germline, CDR1 is MNHEY, CDR2 SVGAGI. Unmatched junction bases numbered 5, after V lost 2 bases and J lost 8 bases. CDR3 loop: CASSYQGAADIQYF. DNA for the CDR3: TGTGCCAGCAGTTACCAGGGGGCTGCGGACATTCAGTACTTC.

Notes on this clone: The germline gene is not matched at one end of the junction; a read error may be the cause. V is TRBV19 and J is TRBJ1-5, with 7 bases lining up with TRBD1. The CDR3 totals 16 residues. Germline values: CDR1 LNHDA, CDR2 SQIVND (reference sequence). In DNA, the CDR3 is TGTGCCAGTACCCGACAGGGAGGTACGAACAATCAGCTCCAGCATTTT. Its translation: CASTRQGGTNNQLQHF.

The V and J genes are TRBV7-9 and TRBJ2-5, with D tentatively TRBD1 (5 bases). This CDR3 is 13 amino acids long. Trimming took off 0 bases at V and 8 bases at J, with 10 bases between the two ends. Looked up from germline, CDR1 is SEHNR and CDR2 is FQNEAQ (reference sequence). The CDR3 region is CASSLAQGATQYF. CDR3 in DNA: TGTGCCAGCAGCTTAGCGCAGGGCGCAACCCAGTACTTC.

The chain has TRBV29-1 and TRBJ1-2; 8 bases agree with TRBD1. The CDR3 extends over 13 amino acids. The trim removed 6 bases at V and 2 bases at J, leaving 5 bases unmatched. Looked up from germline, CDR1 is SQVTM and CDR2 is ANQGSEA. For the CDR3, the DNA is TGCAGCGTAGCCGACAGGGGAAACTATGGCTACACCTTC. It codes for CSVADRGNYGYTF.

The chain combines TRBV2 with TRBJ1-1, with TRBD1 matching over 7 bases. CDR1 is SNHLY and CDR2 is FYNNEI in the germline V gene. The CDR3 runs to 14 residues. With V trimmed by 6 bases and J by 1 base, 5 bases remained unmatched. The CDR3 DNA reads TGTGCCAGCAGGAGAACAGGGGCGAACACTGAAGCTTTCTTT. This codes for CASRRTGANTEAFF.

In DNA, the CDR3 is TGTGCCAGCAGGGCGGGACAGTACTATCAGCCCCAGCATTTT. Residues: CASRAGQYYQPQHF. This sequence joins TRBV6-1 and TRBJ1-5; 7 bases line up with TRBD1. Germline assignment: CDR1 MNHNS and CDR2 SASEGT. Unmatched junction bases numbered 7, after V lost 6 bases and J lost 5 bases. This CDR3 region has 14 residues.

This clone was observed a few times. The V gene is TRBV25-1, the J gene TRBJ1-3; D ambiguous. V gave up 4 bases and J gave up 0 bases, with 7 bases separating them. This CDR3 has 14 residues. From germline, CDR1 is MGHDK and CDR2 SYGVNS. CDR3 in amino acids: CASSAVSSGNTIYF. In DNA form, the CDR3 reads TGTGCCAGCAGTGCCGTTAGCTCTGGAAACACCATATATTTT.

This chain connects TRBV11-3 to TRBJ2-2; unclear D gene. This CDR3 contains 15 residues. Per the germline V gene, CDR1 is SGHNT and CDR2 is YENEEA. Trimming left V 3 bases short and J 2 bases short, with 10 bases between. The CDR3 protein is CASSLGSPNTGELFF. The DNA of the CDR3 is TGTGCCAGCAGCTTGGGTAGCCCCAACACCGGGGAGCTGTTTTTT.

This chain links TRBV4-2 with TRBJ1-5; D is unclear. This CDR3 spans 16 amino acids. Trimming took off 3 bases at V and 6 bases at J, with 18 bases between the two ends. Germline V gives CDR1 LGHNA, CDR2 YNFKEQ. The CDR3 reads CASSHLGAGKGQPQHF. For the CDR3, the DNA is TGTGCCAGCAGCCACCTCGGTGCGGGGAAAGGTCAGCCCCAGCATTTT.

V and J are TRBV9 and TRBJ2-3; 14 bases line up with TRBD2. Germline lookup yields CDR1 SGDLS and CDR2 YYNGEE. The CDR3 totals 16 residues. Unmatched junction bases numbered 7, after V lost 4 bases and J lost 6 bases. In DNA, the CDR3 is TGTGCCAGCAGCTCTCGGACTAGCGGGGGGCTTGATACGCAGTATTTT. The encoded protein is CASSSRTSGGLDTQYF. Together with reference TRBV9 and TRBJ2-3, the CDR3 gives the full variable domain: DSGVTQTPKHLITATGQRVTLRCSPRSGDLSVYWYQQSLDQGLQFLIQYYNGEERAKGNILERFSAQQFPDLHSELNLSSLELGDSALYFCASSSRTSGGLDTQYFGPGTRLTVL.

The chain employs TRBV6-5 and TRBJ2-2, with 7 nucleotides matching TRBD2. This CDR3 has 14 residues. CDR1 and CDR2 (germline): MNHEY, SVGAGI. V lost 5 bases to trimming and J lost 5 bases; unmatched junction nucleotides: 5. The CDR3 is CASSPSGITGELFF. DNA for the CDR3: TGTGCCAGCAGTCCCAGCGGGATTACCGGGGAGCTGTTTTTT.

The genes are TRBV15 and TRBJ2-1; 12 bases line up with TRBD2. The V segment lost 0 bases and the J segment 8 bases; nucleotides outside the gene matches: 11. Germline V gene lookup returns CDR1 LNHNV and CDR2 YYDKDF (reference sequence). The CDR3 runs to 18 residues. In DNA, the CDR3 is TGTGCCACCAGCAGAGATCCTAGCGGGAGGGCCATATTCCATGAGCAGTTCTTC. It translates to CATSRDPSGRAIFHEQFF.

The V call is TRBV5-1, the J call TRBJ1-6; no reliable D call. The CDR3 length is 15 residues. V was shortened by 0 bases and J by 4 bases, with 8 bases between the two germline ends. Germline V lookup: CDR1 SGHRS, CDR2 YFSETQ. In nucleotides, the CDR3 is TGCGCCAGCAGCTTGGACATTTCTTATAATTCACCCCTCCACTTT. Translation gives CASSLDISYNSPLHF.

The chain joins TRBV4-1 to TRBJ2-5; 8 positions agree with TRBD1. CDR1 and CDR2 (germline): MGHRA, YSYEKL. The CDR3 length is 15 residues. Trimming took 0 bases from V and 2 from J; bases not matched to a gene: 2. CDR3 DNA sequence: TGCGCCAGCAGCCAAGATGGACAGGGACAAGAGACCCAGTACTTC. It encodes CASSQDGQGQETQYF.

V usage is TRBV15 and J usage is TRBJ2-7, with TRBD1 as a possible D gene (6 bases). The germline CDR1 and CDR2 sequences are LNHNV and YYDKDF (reference sequence). The CDR3 has 14 residues. The ends were cut back, 5 bases at V and 2 bases at J, with 13 bases in the middle. The CDR3 nucleotides read TGTGCCACCAGCCGGGACAAGGGTCCCTACGAGCAGTACTTC. The encoded protein is CATSRDKGPYEQYF.